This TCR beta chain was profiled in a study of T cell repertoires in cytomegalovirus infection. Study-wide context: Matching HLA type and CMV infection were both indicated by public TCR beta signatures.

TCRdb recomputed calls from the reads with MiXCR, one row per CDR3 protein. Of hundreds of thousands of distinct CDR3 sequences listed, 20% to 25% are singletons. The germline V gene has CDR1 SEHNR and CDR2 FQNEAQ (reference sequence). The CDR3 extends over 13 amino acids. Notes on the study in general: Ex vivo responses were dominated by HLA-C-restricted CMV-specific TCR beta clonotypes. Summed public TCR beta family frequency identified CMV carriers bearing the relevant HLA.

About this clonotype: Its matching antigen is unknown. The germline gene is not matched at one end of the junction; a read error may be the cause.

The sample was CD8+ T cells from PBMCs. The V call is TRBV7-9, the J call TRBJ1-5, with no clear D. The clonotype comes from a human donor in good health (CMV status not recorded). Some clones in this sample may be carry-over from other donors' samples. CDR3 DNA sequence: TGTGCCAGCAGCCACTATAGCAGTCAGCCCCAGCATTTT. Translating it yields CASSHYSSQPQHF.